Described below is a single T cell receptor beta chain sequence and its context. Antigen unknown. This entry comes from a study of circulating and synovial CD4+ cells in juvenile arthritis. Produced via immunoSEQ multiplex PCR; TCRdb's table is partial and in-frame only. The sample holds fewer than 35,000 clones, around 95% seen once. Findings and limits, study-wide: Shared-clonotype fractions with synovium likely underestimate full repertoire overlap. Bulk blood CD4 samples held at least an order of magnitude more or fewer genomes than CPL.

Germline-derived CDR1 and CDR2 are MNHEY and SMNVEV (reference sequence). V dropped 4 bases and J dropped 5; count of bases not matched to a gene: 7. The CDR3 consists of 15 residues. Donors were patients with active juvenile idiopathic arthritis. Sequenced: CD4+ T cells from blood. The V gene is TRBV27, the J gene TRBJ2-3; 9 bases agree with TRBD2. This TCR was recovered from a human donor with juvenile idiopathic arthritis. CDR3 in amino acids: CASSSLAGEKDTQYF. The CDR3 DNA reads TGTGCCAGCAGTTCCTTAGCGGGAGAGAAAGATACGCAGTATTTT.